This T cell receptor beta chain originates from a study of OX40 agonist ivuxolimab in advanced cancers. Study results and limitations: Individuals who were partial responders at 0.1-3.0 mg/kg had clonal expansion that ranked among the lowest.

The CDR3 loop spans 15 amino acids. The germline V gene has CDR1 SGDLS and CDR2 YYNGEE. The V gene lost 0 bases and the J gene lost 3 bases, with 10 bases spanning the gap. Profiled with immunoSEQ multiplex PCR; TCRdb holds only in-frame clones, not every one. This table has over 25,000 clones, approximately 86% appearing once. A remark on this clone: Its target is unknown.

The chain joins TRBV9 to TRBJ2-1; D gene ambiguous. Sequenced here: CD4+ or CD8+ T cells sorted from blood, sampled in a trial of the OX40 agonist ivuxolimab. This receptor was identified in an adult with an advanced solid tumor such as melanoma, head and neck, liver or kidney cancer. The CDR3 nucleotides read TGTGCCAGCAGCGTAGCTGGGAACCACTACAATGAGCAGTTCTTC. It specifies CASSVAGNHYNEQFF.